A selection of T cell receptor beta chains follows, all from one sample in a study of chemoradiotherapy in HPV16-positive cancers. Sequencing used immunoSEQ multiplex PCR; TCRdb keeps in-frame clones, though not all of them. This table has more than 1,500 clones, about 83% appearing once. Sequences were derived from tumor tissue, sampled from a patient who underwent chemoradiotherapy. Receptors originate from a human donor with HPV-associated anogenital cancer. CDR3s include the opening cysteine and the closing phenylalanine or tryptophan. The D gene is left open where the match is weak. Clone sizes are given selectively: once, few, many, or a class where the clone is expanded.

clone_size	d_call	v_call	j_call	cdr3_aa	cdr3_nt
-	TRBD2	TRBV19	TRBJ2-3	CASSMRWSGGSWNTQYF	TGTGCCAGTAGTATGCGGTGGTCGGGGGGGTCATGGAATACGCAGTATTTT
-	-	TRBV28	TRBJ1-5	CASRHDLSPGEPQHF	TGTGCCAGCAGGCACGATTTATCCCCGGGGGAGCCCCAGCATTTT
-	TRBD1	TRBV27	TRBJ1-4	CASSPGQGKLFF	TGTGCCAGCAGCCCCGGACAGGGAAAACTGTTTTTT
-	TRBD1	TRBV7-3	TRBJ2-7	CASSSTGMEQYF	TGTGCCAGCAGCTCGACAGGGATGGAACAGTACTTC
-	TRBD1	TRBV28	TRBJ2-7	CASTADRGPPYEQYF	TGTGCCAGCACCGCTGACAGGGGGCCTCCTTACGAGCAGTACTTC
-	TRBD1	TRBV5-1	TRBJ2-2	CASSLTQGARTGELFF	TGCGCCAGCAGCTTAACACAGGGGGCGCGGACCGGGGAGCTGTTTTTT
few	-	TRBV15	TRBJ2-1	CATSRDRSAGSSYNEQFF	TGTGCCACCAGCAGAGACCGATCCGCGGGAAGCTCCTACAATGAGCAGTTCTTC
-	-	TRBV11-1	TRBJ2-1	CASSSPGDEQFF	TGTGCCAGCAGCTCTCCGGGCGATGAGCAGTTCTTC
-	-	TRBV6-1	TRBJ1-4	CASSVSPREKLFF	TGTGCCAGCAGTGTTAGTCCCCGGGAAAAACTGTTTTTT
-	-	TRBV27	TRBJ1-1	CASRNWDSGTEAFF	TGTGCCAGCCGAAATTGGGATTCGGGCACTGAAGCTTTCTTT
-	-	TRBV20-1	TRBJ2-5	CSARWGETQYF	TGCAGTGCTAGATGGGGGGAGACCCAGTACTTC
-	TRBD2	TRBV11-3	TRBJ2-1	CASSLLGGPQNEQFF	TGTGCCAGCAGCTTACTGGGAGGGCCGCAGAATGAGCAGTTCTTC
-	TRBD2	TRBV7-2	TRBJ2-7	CASSRTSGRYEQYF	TGTGCCAGCAGCCGGACTAGCGGGAGGTACGAGCAGTACTTC
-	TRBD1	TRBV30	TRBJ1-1	CACKDRANTEAFF	TGTGCCTGCAAAGACAGGGCCAACACTGAAGCTTTCTTT
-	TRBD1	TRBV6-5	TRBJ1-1	CASSSQGNWNTEAFF	TGTGCCAGCAGCTCACAGGGGAACTGGAACACTGAAGCTTTCTTT
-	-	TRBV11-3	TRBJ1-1	CASSLVMGEGAFF	TGTGCCAGCAGCTTAGTTATGGGCGAGGGAGCTTTCTTT
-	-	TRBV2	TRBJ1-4	CASRRQQKGEKLFF	TGTGCCAGCAGACGGCAACAGAAGGGTGAAAAACTGTTTTTT
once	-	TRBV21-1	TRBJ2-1	CASSSPTGTPYNEQFF	TGTGCCAGCAGCAGCCCGACAGGGACACCCTACAATGAGCAGTTCTTC
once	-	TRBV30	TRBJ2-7	CAWSVHQANEQYF	TGTGCCTGGAGTGTGCATCAAGCTAACGAGCAGTACTTC
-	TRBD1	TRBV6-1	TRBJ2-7	CASSMTGTGAWEQYF	TGTGCCAGCAGTATGACCGGGACAGGGGCGTGGGAGCAGTACTTC
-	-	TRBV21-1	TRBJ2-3	CASSKGLAGIDTQYF	TGTGCCAGCAGCAAAGGACTAGCGGGAATAGATACGCAGTATTTT
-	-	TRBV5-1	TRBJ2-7	CASSVLGAGEQYF	TGCGCCAGCAGTGTCCTTGGGGCTGGGGAGCAGTACTTC
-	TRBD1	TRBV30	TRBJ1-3	CAVEGQRSGNTIYF	TGTGCCGTCGAGGGACAGCGATCTGGAAACACCATATATTTT
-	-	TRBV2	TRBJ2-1	CASSAQTVVQFF	TGTGCCAGCAGTGCGCAGACAGTGGTCCAGTTCTTC
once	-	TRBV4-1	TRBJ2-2	CATQAEGGRTSTGELFF	TGCGCCACCCAGGCGGAGGGGGGGCGGACTAGTACCGGGGAGCTGTTTTTT
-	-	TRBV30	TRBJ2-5	CALGQGGAETQYF	TGTGCCTTGGGACAAGGGGGGGCTGAGACCCAGTACTTC
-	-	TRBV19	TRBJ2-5	CASSPGHRTLTQYF	TGTGCCAGCTCACCGGGACATCGTACTCTGACCCAGTACTTC
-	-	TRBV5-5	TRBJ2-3	CASNLEGGGDTQYF	TGTGCCAGCAACCTTGAGGGTGGGGGAGATACGCAGTATTTT
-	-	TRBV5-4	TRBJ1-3	CASSNTGYSGNTIYF	TGTGCCAGCAGCAATACAGGGTACTCTGGAAACACCATATATTTT
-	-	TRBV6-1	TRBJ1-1	CASGDFKFVAFF	TGTGCCAGTGGGGATTTCAAGTTCGTCGCTTTCTTT
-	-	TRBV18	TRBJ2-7	CASTGFRGEQYF	TGTGCCAGCACCGGGTTTCGAGGGGAGCAGTACTTC
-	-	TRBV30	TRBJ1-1	CAWRPDNRVNTEAFF	TGTGCCTGGAGACCGGACAACCGAGTGAACACTGAAGCTTTCTTT
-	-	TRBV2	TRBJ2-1	CASSVRLDNEQFF	TGTGCCAGCAGTGTTCGGCTAGACAATGAGCAGTTCTTC
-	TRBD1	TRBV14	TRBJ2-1	CASRRQGFDEQFF	TGTGCCAGCAGGAGACAGGGATTCGATGAGCAGTTCTTC
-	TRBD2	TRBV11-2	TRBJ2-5	CASSTGTMQETQYF	TGTGCCAGCAGCACCGGGACTATGCAAGAGACCCAGTACTTC
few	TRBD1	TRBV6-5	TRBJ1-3	CASSSRQGVRNTIYF	TGTGCCAGCAGTTCCCGACAGGGGGTCAGAAACACCATATATTTT
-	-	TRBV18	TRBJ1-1	CASSPGVNTEAFF	TGTGCCAGCTCACCCGGGGTGAACACTGAAGCTTTCTTT
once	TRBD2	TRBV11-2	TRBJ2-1	CASSLGNSGSYNEQFF	TGTGCCAGCAGCTTAGGCAATAGCGGGAGTTACAATGAGCAGTTCTTC
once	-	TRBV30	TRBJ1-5	CAWSGGLSNQPQHF	TGTGCCTGGAGTGGGGGGTTGAGCAATCAGCCCCAGCATTTT
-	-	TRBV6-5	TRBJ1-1	CASIRRTNTEAFF	TGTGCCAGCATACGCCGGACGAACACTGAAGCTTTCTTT
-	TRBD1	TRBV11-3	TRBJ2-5	CASSLDRRGGAWQTQYF	TGTGCCAGCAGCTTAGATCGGAGAGGGGGCGCCTGGCAGACCCAGTACTTC
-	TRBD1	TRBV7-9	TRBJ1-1	CASSLQGARAFF	TGTGCCAGCAGCCTACAGGGGGCGCGAGCTTTCTTT
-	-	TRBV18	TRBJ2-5	CASSPLTWGETQYF	TGTGCCAGCTCACCACTGACATGGGGAGAGACCCAGTACTTC
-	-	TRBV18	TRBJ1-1	CASSTRVKSTEAFF	TGTGCCAGCTCCACCCGAGTGAAGAGCACTGAAGCTTTCTTT
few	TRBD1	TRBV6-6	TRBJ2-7	CASSQDRGAYYEQYF	TGTGCCAGCAGTCAGGACAGGGGGGCTTACTACGAGCAGTACTTC
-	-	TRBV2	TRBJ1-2	CASSFGPDAGYTF	TGTGCCAGCAGTTTCGGGCCCGACGCCGGCTACACCTTC
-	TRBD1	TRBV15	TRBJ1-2	CATSMGQGYGYTF	TGTGCCACCAGCATGGGACAGGGATATGGCTACACCTTC
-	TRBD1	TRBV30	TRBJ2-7	CAWSALTGDPFASEQYF	TGTGCCTGGAGTGCTTTGACAGGGGACCCGTTTGCGTCCGAGCAGTACTTC
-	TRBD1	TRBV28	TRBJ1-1	CASSDTPGQGNTEAFF	TGTGCCAGCAGCGATACTCCGGGACAGGGAAACACTGAAGCTTTCTTT
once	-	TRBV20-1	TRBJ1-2	CSASPTLGYTF	TGCAGTGCTAGCCCTACCCTTGGCTACACCTTC
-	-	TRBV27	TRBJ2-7	CASSLGRGDEQYF	TGTGCCAGCAGCCTCGGCAGGGGCGACGAGCAGTACTTC
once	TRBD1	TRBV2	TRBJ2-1	CASSGDRNEQFF	TGTGCCAGCAGCGGGGACAGAAATGAGCAGTTCTTC
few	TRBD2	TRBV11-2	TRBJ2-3	CASSPLPTSGGTDTQYF	TGTGCCAGCAGCCCATTACCGACTAGCGGGGGCACAGATACGCAGTATTTT
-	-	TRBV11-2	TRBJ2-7	CASKGGSSYEQYF	TGTGCCAGCAAGGGGGGGAGCTCCTACGAGCAGTACTTC
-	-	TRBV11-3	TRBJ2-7	CASSLTGKQYEQYF	TGTGCCAGCAGCTTAACGGGAAAGCAGTACGAGCAGTACTTC
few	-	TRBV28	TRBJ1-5	CASSPGEGKIYQPQHF	TGTGCCAGCAGTCCCGGGGAGGGTAAAATTTATCAGCCCCAGCATTTT
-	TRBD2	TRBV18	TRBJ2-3	CASSPSGGTDTQYF	TGTGCCAGCTCACCATCGGGGGGAACTGATACGCAGTATTTT
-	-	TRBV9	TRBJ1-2	CASSNHAWDGYTF	TGTGCCAGCAGCAACCACGCCTGGGATGGCTACACCTTC